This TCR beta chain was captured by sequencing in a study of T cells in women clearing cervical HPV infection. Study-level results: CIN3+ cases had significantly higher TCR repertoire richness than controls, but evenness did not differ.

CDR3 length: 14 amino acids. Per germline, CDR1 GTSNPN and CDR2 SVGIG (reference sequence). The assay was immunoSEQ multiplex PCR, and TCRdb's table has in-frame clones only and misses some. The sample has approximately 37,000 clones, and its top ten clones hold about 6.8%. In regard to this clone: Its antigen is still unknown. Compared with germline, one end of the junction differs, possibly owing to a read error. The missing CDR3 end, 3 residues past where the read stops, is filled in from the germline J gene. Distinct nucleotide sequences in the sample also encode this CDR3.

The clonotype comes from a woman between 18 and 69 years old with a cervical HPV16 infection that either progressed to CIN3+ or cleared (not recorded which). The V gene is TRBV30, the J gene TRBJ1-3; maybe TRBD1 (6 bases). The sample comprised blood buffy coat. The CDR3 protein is CARTGSWTGNTIYF. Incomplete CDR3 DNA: TGTGCCCGAACAGGGAGTTGGACTGGAAACACG. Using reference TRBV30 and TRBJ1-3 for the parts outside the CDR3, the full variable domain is SQTIHQWPATLVQPVGSPLSLECTVEGTSNPNLYWYRQAAGRGLQLLFYSVGIGQISSEVPQNLSASRPQDRQFILSSKKLLLSDSGFYLCARTGSWTGNTIYFGEGSWLTVV.